The 20 T cell receptor beta chains below were found in one sample sequenced in a study of blood T cell repertoires in COVID-19. Only in-frame clones appear in the TCRdb table, and some are missing; sequencing was by immunoSEQ multiplex PCR. This sample has fewer than 120,000 clones; nearly 90% occur once, and the top ten carry around 4.4%. The specimen was peripheral blood. Every receptor here comes from a human donor in a cohort sampled during active COVID-19.

This rearrangement joins TRBV5-6 to TRBJ1-2; 11 nucleotides match TRBD1. The CDR3 is 16 amino acids. CDR1 and CDR2 (germline): SGHDT, YYEEEE. V lost 3 bases and J lost 4; bases outside the gene matches: 8. CDR3 nucleotides: TGTGCCAGCAGCTCACCCGGGACAGGGGGTCTCTATGGCTACACCTTC. This encodes CASSSPGTGGLYGYTF.

This clone was seen more than once but under ten times. This chain joins TRBV7-3 and TRBJ2-2, with 11 bases identical to TRBD2. Germline CDR1 is SGHTA and CDR2 is FQGTGA. After removal of 5 bases from V and 2 bases from J, the junction contained 4 bases not matched to a gene. The CDR3 sequence is 16 residues long. CDR3 DNA sequence: TGTGCCAGCAGCCGTCGACTAGCGGGAAACACCGGGGAGCTGTTTTTT. Protein product: CASSRRLAGNTGELFF.

This sequence joins TRBV2 and TRBJ2-5; a weak D match, TRBD1 (6 bases). Germline V lookup: CDR1 SNHLY, CDR2 FYNNEI. V was shortened by 6 bases and J by 5 bases, with 13 bases between the two germline ends. There are 13 residues in the CDR3. CDR3 in amino acids: CASRGQPMETQYF. CDR3 DNA sequence: TGTGCCAGCAGGGGACAACCTATGGAGACCCAGTACTTC.

The V and J genes are TRBV4-1 and TRBJ2-7, with TRBD2 matching over 8 bases. This CDR3 has 16 residues. Germline trimming cut 1 base from V and 1 base from J; bases unmatched to any gene: 6. Germline lookup yields CDR1 MGHRA and CDR2 YSYEKL. CDR3 DNA: TGCGCCAGCAGCCAAGTGAGTGCTAGCGGGTCCTACGAGCAGTACTTC. It translates to CASSQVSASGSYEQYF.

This chain links TRBV7-2 with TRBJ2-5; 7 nucleotides align to TRBD2. Germline V gives CDR1 SGHTA, CDR2 FQGNSA. The CDR3 runs 17 residues. V shed 2 bases and J 5 bases; nucleotides not matched to a gene: 14. CDR3 DNA sequence: TGTGCCAGCAGCTTATCGAGGTCCCCGACGGGAGGCGAGACCCAGTACTTC. Its translation is CASSLSRSPTGGETQYF.

This chain joins TRBV3-1 (or the pseudogene TRBV3-2) and TRBJ1-3, with D possibly TRBD1 on 5 matching bases. The ends were cut back, 2 bases at V and 8 bases at J, with 7 bases in the middle. This CDR3 contains 12 residues. Germline-derived CDR1 and CDR2 are LGHDT and YNNKEL (reference sequence). CDR3 region: CASSQQGYTIYF. The CDR3 nucleotides read TGTGCCAGCAGCCAACAGGGTTACACCATATATTTT.

The chain employs TRBV10-3 and TRBJ2-5; a weak D match, TRBD1 (5 bases). Trimming removed 9 bases from V and 1 base from J, with 9 bases in between. Germline values: CDR1 ENHRY, CDR2 SYGVKD. This CDR3 has 12 residues. The CDR3 protein is CAISRAQETQYF. The CDR3 DNA reads TGTGCCATATCCAGGGCCCAAGAGACCCAGTACTTC.

J is TRBJ2-3 and V is TRBV28; D is possibly TRBD2 (6 bases). The CDR3 runs to 16 residues. Per germline, CDR1 MDHEN and CDR2 SYDVKM. V was cut by 5 bases and J by 2 bases, with 17 bases left in between. CDR3 region: CASSPLRGPLTDTQYF. The CDR3 DNA reads TGTGCCAGCAGTCCTCTGCGGGGTCCCCTCACAGATACGCAGTATTTT.

The V call is TRBV30, the J call TRBJ1-5; D possibly corresponds to TRBD1 (6 bases). V lost 0 bases and J 3 bases, leaving 9 bases between the germline ends. CDR1 GTSNPN and CDR2 SVGIG come from the germline V gene (reference sequence). The CDR3 is 14 residues long. The CDR3: CAWSVGAVNQPQHF. The CDR3 DNA follows: TGTGCCTGGAGTGTGGGGGCAGTCAATCAGCCCCAGCATTTT.

This clone appeared once. The J gene is TRBJ1-5, the V gene TRBV2; no firm D call. V was cut by 0 bases and J by 9 bases, with 9 bases left in between. Germline CDR1 reads SNHLY; CDR2 reads FYNNEI. The CDR3 has 13 amino acids. The CDR3: CASSEALEAPQHF. CDR3 in DNA: TGTGCCAGCAGTGAAGCGCTTGAGGCGCCCCAGCATTTT.

This chain connects TRBV19 to TRBJ1-1, with TRBD1 identical over 7 bases. CDR1 LNHDA and CDR2 SQIVND come from the germline V gene (reference sequence). Trimming removed 0 bases from V and 6 bases from J; junction bases left unmatched: 1. CDR3 length: 13 amino acids. CDR3 region: CASSIDRGAEAFF. CDR3 DNA: TGTGCCAGTAGTATAGACAGGGGGGCTGAAGCTTTCTTT.

The chain joins TRBV19 to TRBJ1-2, with 9 bases aligning to TRBD1. The CDR3 contains 13 residues. Per the germline V gene, CDR1 is LNHDA and CDR2 is SQIVND (reference sequence). Trimming removed 6 bases from V and 6 bases from J; junction bases left unmatched: 5. CDR3 nucleotide sequence: TGTGCCAGTAGCCCGGACAGGGGTCATGGCTACACCTTC. It specifies CASSPDRGHGYTF.

This clone was detected a few times. The gene calls are TRBV11-2 and TRBJ2-2; 7 bases map to TRBD1. The germline V gene encodes CDR1 SGHAT and CDR2 FQNNGV. The length of the CDR3 is 13 residues. The V and J ends lost 5 bases and 5 bases, in that order; junction bases with no gene match: 2. CDR3 DNA sequence: TGTGCCAGCAGCGTCAGGGGGACCGGGGAGCTGTTTTTT. Its protein product is CASSVRGTGELFF.

In regard to this clone: The same CDR3 can be traced to other DNA sequences in this sample. J is TRBJ1-1 and V is TRBV7-3; D is uncertain. The CDR3 contains 13 residues. The germline V and J ends were trimmed by 2 bases and 1 base, with 5 bases remaining between them. Germline V gene lookup returns CDR1 SGHTA and CDR2 FQGTGA. CDR3 protein: CASSLQANTEAFF. The CDR3 DNA reads TGTGCCAGCAGCTTACAGGCGAACACTGAAGCTTTCTTT. Full variable domain (outside the CDR3, taken from reference TRBV7-3 and TRBJ1-1): GAGVSQTPSNKVTEKGKYVELRCDPISGHTALYWYRQSLGQGPEFLIYFQGTGAADDSGLPNDRFFAVRPEGSVSTLKIQRTERGDSAVYLCASSLQANTEAFFGQGTRLTVV.

A few counts support this clone. J is TRBJ2-7 and V is TRBV12-3 or TRBV12-4; tentatively, D is TRBD2 (5 bases). V shed 5 bases and J shed 3 bases, with 11 bases lying between them. The CDR3 is 13 residues long. CDR3 residues: CASSRVASYEQYF. The CDR3 DNA sequence: TGTGCCAGCAGTCGGGTAGCGAGCTACGAGCAGTACTTC.

The chain carries TRBV6-4 and TRBJ1-6, with TRBD1 matching over 7 bases. V trimming: 2 bases; J trimming: 10 bases; junction bases outside the gene matches: 8. The CDR3 has 15 amino acids. Germline CDR1 is MRHNA and CDR2 is SNTAGT. The CDR3 nucleotides read TGTGCCAGCAGTGACGATCCAGGGGGAAACTCACCCCTCCACTTT. Translation gives CASSDDPGGNSPLHF.

A single count supports this clone. The CDR3 region is CASSLGWTGSGTEAFF. The CDR3 bases are TGTGCCAGCAGCTTAGGGTGGACAGGATCGGGCACTGAAGCTTTCTTT. The chain is built from TRBV7-6 and TRBJ1-1, with TRBD1 matching over 7 bases. The CDR3 covers 16 residues. Per the germline V gene, CDR1 is SGHVS and CDR2 is FNYEAQ. The trim removed 1 base at V and 4 bases at J, leaving 9 bases unmatched.

The chain uses TRBV7-9 and TRBJ2-5; TRBD2 is a possible D gene (5 bases). The CDR3 is made up of 14 amino acids. Trimming removed 5 bases from V and 3 bases from J, with 13 bases in between. Germline CDR1 and CDR2: SEHNR and FQNEAQ (reference sequence). Here the CDR3 reads CASSLREIKETQYF. The CDR3 bases are TGTGCCAGCAGCCTCCGGGAAATCAAAGAGACCCAGTACTTC.

This chain joins TRBV7-3 and TRBJ2-2; 11 nucleotides agree with TRBD2. Unmatched junction bases numbered 2, after V lost 3 bases and J lost 5 bases. CDR1 SGHTA and CDR2 FQGTGA come from the germline V gene. CDR3 size: 15 residues. The CDR3 DNA reads TGTGCCAGCAGCTTGGGACTAGCGGAAACCGGGGAGCTGTTTTTT. Amino acid sequence: CASSLGLAETGELFF. Drawing the rest from reference TRBV7-3 and TRBJ2-2, the complete variable domain is GAGVSQTPSNKVTEKGKYVELRCDPISGHTALYWYRQSLGQGPEFLIYFQGTGAADDSGLPNDRFFAVRPEGSVSTLKIQRTERGDSAVYLCASSLGLAETGELFFGEGSRLTVL.

The chain combines TRBV4-1 with TRBJ2-2; maybe TRBD2 (7 bases). The CDR3 loop spans 14 amino acids. Germline CDR1 and CDR2: MGHRA and YSYEKL. Deletions cut 8 bases from V and 2 bases from J, with 12 bases between. CDR3 DNA sequence: TGCGCCAGCGCCAGGGGACTAAACACCGGGGAGCTGTTTTTT. Its protein product is CASARGLNTGELFF.